This T cell receptor beta chain was documented in a study of shared clonotypes between healthy human individuals. General observations from the study: The genetic and exposure-history diversity represented was limited by few donors. Naive CD4 clonotype sharing across a handful of donors was about 5.3%.

Each of the donors was a healthy adult who was HIV-negative and had not had a recent acute infection or vaccination. Here immunoSEQ multiplex PCR was the method, and the copy in TCRdb shows in-frame clones only, minus some. The sample consists of millions of clones, over 85% of them appearing once. Comment on this clone: The antigen remains undetermined.

J gave up 5 bases and V 2 bases, and 6 bases lay outside the gene matches. The CDR3 runs 15 residues. Per germline, CDR1 KGHSH and CDR2 LQKENI. The rearrangement uses TRBV18 and TRBJ2-7; 10 bases match TRBD2. The TCR was taken from a man aged 18 to 35 in good health. The sample taken for sequencing was naive CD4+ T cells sorted from blood. Subset denoted: CD45RA+ positively selected. CDR3 bases: TGTGCCAGCTCACCATCCGGGACTAGCGTAAACGAGCAGTACTTC. It yields the protein CASSPSGTSVNEQYF.